A single sample is the source of the 2 T cell receptor beta chains below, sequenced in a study of T cells in narcolepsy. This table comes from immunoSEQ multiplex PCR, and its TCRdb copy is limited to in-frame clones, with some not included. The sample has roughly 22,000 clones; roughly 62% are singletons. What was sequenced was memory (CD45RA-) CD4+ T cells from blood. The receptors were sampled from a human donor in good health.

The chain links TRBV28 to TRBJ2-1; tentatively, D is TRBD2 (5 bases). Trimming took 3 bases from V and 5 from J, leaving 11 bases between them. CDR3 size: 14 residues. Per the germline V gene, CDR1 is MDHEN and CDR2 is SYDVKM. This CDR3 is CASSFGKKNNEQFF. The CDR3 DNA follows: TGTGCCAGCAGTTTCGGGAAAAAAAACAATGAGCAGTTCTTC.

This clone was detected a few times. This chain uses TRBV6-1 with TRBJ1-1; D gene ambiguous. Per germline, CDR1 MNHNS and CDR2 SASEGT. Trimming pared 6 bases from V and 9 bases from J, leaving 14 bases between. The CDR3 consists of 12 residues. CDR3: CASREWELKAFF. DNA of the CDR3: TGTGCCAGCAGGGAGTGGGAACTGAAAGCTTTCTTT.